This passage covers 8 T cell receptor beta chains from one sample sequenced in a study of monozygotic twins with inflammatory bowel disease. Following a re-call of the 5' RACE reads, TCRdb has one entry per CDR3 protein and lacks DNA. The sample features 150,000 to 200,000 distinct CDR3 sequences, with around 7% in its top ten. The sample consisted of blood. The receptor source for this set is a human donor with ulcerative colitis or Crohn's disease, or a healthy co-twin of an affected twin (not recorded which).

The gene calls are TRBV7-2 and TRBJ1-1. Germline lookup yields CDR1 SGHTA and CDR2 FQGNSA. The CDR3 loop spans 15 amino acids. CDR3 amino acids: CASSLDLKYGTEAFF.

CDR3 region: CASSLRIGSSYNEQFF. This chain uses TRBV28 with TRBJ2-1. The germline CDR1 and CDR2 sequences are MDHEN and SYDVKM. The CDR3 is 16 residues long.

The chain combines TRBV9 with TRBJ2-2; TCRdb gives TRBD2 as the D gene, but with no DNA this cannot be confirmed. CDR1 is SGDLS and CDR2 is YYNGEE in the germline V gene. The CDR3 runs 16 residues. This CDR3 is CASSVVSSPLTGELFF. Full variable domain (rest looked up from reference TRBV9 and TRBJ2-2): DSGVTQTPKHLITATGQRVTLRCSPRSGDLSVYWYQQSLDQGLQFLIQYYNGEERAKGNILERFSAQQFPDLHSELNLSSLELGDSALYFCASSVVSSPLTGELFFGEGSRLTVL.

The chain combines TRBV5-1 with TRBJ1-5; the D call of TRBD1 rests on TCRdb alone, since no DNA is present to check it. Germline V gene lookup returns CDR1 SGHRS and CDR2 YFSETQ. The CDR3 totals 16 residues. CDR3 sequence: CASSFGTGDGNQPQHF.

V usage is TRBV6-6 and J usage is TRBJ1-5. The CDR3 is 14 amino acids. Germline loops: CDR1 MNHNY, CDR2 SVGAGI (reference sequence). The CDR3 protein is CASSSGGGNQPQHF.

The rearrangement links TRBV18 to TRBJ2-2. Germline loops: CDR1 KGHSH, CDR2 LQKENI. This CDR3 region has 14 residues. The CDR3 is CASSPRQEAGELFF.

CDR3 sequence reads: CAISVAPREQYF. The V gene is TRBV10-3, the J gene TRBJ2-7; the TCRdb call, TRBD2, lacks DNA for checking. CDR1 and CDR2 from the germline V gene are ENHRY and SYGVKD. The CDR3 extends over 12 amino acids.

This CDR3 is CASSLGDRGGNIQYF. V usage is TRBV5-1 and J usage is TRBJ2-4; absent DNA, TCRdb's TRBD1 call cannot be checked. The CDR3 has 15 amino acids. The germline V gene encodes CDR1 SGHRS and CDR2 YFSETQ. Supplemented by reference TRBV5-1 and TRBJ2-4, the full variable domain reads KAGVTQTPRYLIKTRGQQVTLSCSPISGHRSVSWYQQTPGQGLQFLFEYFSETQRNKGNFPGRFSGRQFSNSRSEMNVSTLELGDSALYLCASSLGDRGGNIQYFGAGTRLSVL.